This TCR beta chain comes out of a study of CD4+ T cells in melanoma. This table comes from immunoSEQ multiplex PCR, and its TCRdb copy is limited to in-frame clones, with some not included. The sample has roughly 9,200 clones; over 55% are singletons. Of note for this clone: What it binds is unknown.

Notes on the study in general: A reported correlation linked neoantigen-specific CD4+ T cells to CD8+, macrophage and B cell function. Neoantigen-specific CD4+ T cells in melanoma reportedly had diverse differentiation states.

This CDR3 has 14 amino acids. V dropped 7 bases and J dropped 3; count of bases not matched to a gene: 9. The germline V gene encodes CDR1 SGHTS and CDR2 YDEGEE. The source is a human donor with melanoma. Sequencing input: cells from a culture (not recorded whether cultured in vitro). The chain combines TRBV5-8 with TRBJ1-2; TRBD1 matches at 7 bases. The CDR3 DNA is TGTGCCAGCGGCGTGACAGGGCTCGACTATGGCTACACCTTC. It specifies CASGVTGLDYGYTF.